This T cell receptor beta chain is from a study of CD4 T cell repertoires in COVID-19. In the study overall: CFSE-low cells expanded less than 13 days with IL-2, then restimulated with other coronavirus spikes. Study-wide results and caveats: Several top expanded SARS-CoV-2-reactive clonotypes were shared by two or three memory subsets. In SARS-CoV and/or HKU1 spike cultures, between about 6 and 26% of SARS-CoV-2 clonotypes reappeared.

These memory T cells were uncultured and sequenced directly after ex vivo isolation. Profiling relied on immunoSEQ multiplex PCR, and the TCRdb table lists in-frame clones only, not all of them. The data hold some 24,000 clones, with approximately 93% observed a single time. In regard to this clone: Its antigen is unknown.

This CDR3 spans 14 amino acids. V was pared by 6 bases and J by 8 bases, with 10 bases of the junction left unmatched. Looked up from germline, CDR1 is MDHEN and CDR2 is SYDVKM. The rearrangement uses TRBV28 and TRBJ1-5; 7 bases fit TRBD1. The receptor was derived from a human donor who had COVID-19. The sequences come from circulating follicular helper CD4+ T cells (cTfh) from blood, collected before the COVID-19 pandemic. Written as DNA, the CDR3 is TGTGCCAGCAGGAACAGGGGCACGTTGAAGCCCCAGCATTTT. Translated, it gives CASRNRGTLKPQHF.